Shown below are 9 T cell receptor beta chains from a single sample sequenced in a study of blood T cell repertoires in COVID-19. Libraries were prepared by immunoSEQ multiplex PCR; TCRdb keeps only in-frame clonotypes and omits some of them. Seen here are roughly 91,000 clones, more than 75% observed once, and the top ten hold roughly 6.6%. Material: peripheral blood. All receptors derive from a man between 70 and 80 years old with acute or convalescent COVID-19.

V gene TRBV7-9 combines with J gene TRBJ2-1; weak D call: TRBD1 (5 bases). Trimming left V 0 bases short and J 8 bases short, with 17 bases between. Germline V CDR1 and CDR2: SEHNR, FQNEAQ (reference sequence). The CDR3 has 16 amino acids. CDR3 sequence reads: CASSLARIGVNDEQFF. CDR3 coding DNA: TGTGCCAGCAGCTTAGCGAGGATAGGGGTAAATGATGAGCAGTTCTTC.

This clone has just a few counts. The chain employs TRBV5-1 and TRBJ2-1, with TRBD2 matching over 8 bases. J lost 4 bases, V lost 3 bases, and 15 bases had no gene match. Germline V lookup: CDR1 SGHRS, CDR2 YFSETQ. The CDR3 spans 18 residues. Here the CDR3 reads CASSSTQSGSTPYNEQFF. The CDR3, as DNA: TGCGCCAGCAGCTCGACGCAAAGCGGGAGTACTCCGTACAATGAGCAGTTCTTC.

The chain links TRBV29-1 to TRBJ2-3, with D possibly being TRBD1 (6 bases). CDR1 SQVTM and CDR2 ANQGSEA come from the germline V gene. With 4 bases removed from V and 3 bases from J, the gap between germline ends came to 17 bases. This CDR3 is 15 amino acids long. CDR3 in amino acids: CSVAPQGIVTDTQYF. In DNA form, the CDR3 reads TGCAGCGTTGCACCTCAGGGGATAGTAACAGATACGCAGTATTTT.

The chain employs TRBV5-4 and TRBJ2-3, with 8 bases aligning to TRBD1. V shed 3 bases, J shed 3 bases, and the junction held 15 bases outside the gene matches. Per the germline V gene, CDR1 is SGHNT and CDR2 is YYREEE (reference sequence). The CDR3 length is 18 residues. CDR3 sequence (DNA): TGTGCCAGCAGCTCGGCCAGGACAGGGAAATCGGGAACAGATACGCAGTATTTT. The encoded protein is CASSSARTGKSGTDTQYF.

CDR3 DNA sequence: TGTGCCAGCTCACCACCAGGACATCCCGGGGAGCTGTTTTTT. Encoded protein: CASSPPGHPGELFF. The chain carries TRBV18 and TRBJ2-2, with D perhaps matching TRBD1 (5 bases). The CDR3 has 14 amino acids. V was clipped by 0 bases and J by 6 bases, with 8 bases between them. CDR1 and CDR2 from the germline V gene are KGHSH and LQKENI. The whole variable domain, filled in from reference TRBV18 and TRBJ2-2, reads NAGVMQNPRHLVRRRGQEARLRCSPMKGHSHVYWYRQLPEEGLKFMVYLQKENIIDESGMPKERFSAEFPKEGPSILRIQQVVRGDSAAYFCASSPPGHPGELFFGEGSRLTVL.

This clone was counted many times. V and J are TRBV5-1 and TRBJ1-3, with D perhaps TRBD1 (5 bases). The CDR3 covers 11 residues. V lost 5 bases to trimming and J lost 7 bases, with 7 bases between them. Germline lookup yields CDR1 SGHRS and CDR2 YFSETQ. In nucleotides, the CDR3 is TGCGCCAGCAGGGAGGGGAACACCATATATTTT. Translation: CASREGNTIYF.

Here the CDR3 DNA reads TGTGCCAGCAGCTTGCTGGCAGGGAAGTTCACTGAAGCTTTCTTT. Translating gives CASSLLAGKFTEAFF. The J gene is TRBJ1-1, the V gene TRBV5-4; D might be TRBD1 (5 bases). V was cut by 1 base and J by 4 bases, with 14 bases left in between. Germline loops: CDR1 SGHNT, CDR2 YYREEE (reference sequence). CDR3 length: 15 amino acids.

This clone occurred a few times. The chain is built from TRBV9 and TRBJ2-3; weak D call: TRBD1 (5 bases). The V gene lost 3 bases and the J gene lost 0 bases, with 17 bases spanning the gap. Germline CDR1 reads SGDLS; CDR2 reads YYNGEE. CDR3 size: 17 residues. CDR3 bases: TGTGCCAGCAGCGCCCCCAGTAGGACAACTAGCACAGATACGCAGTATTTT. It encodes CASSAPSRTTSTDTQYF.

The table lists this clone with a few counts. The J gene is TRBJ1-1, the V gene TRBV20-1; 11 positions match TRBD1. From germline, CDR1 is DFQATT and CDR2 SNEGSKA (reference sequence). The trim removed 3 bases at V and 6 bases at J, leaving 9 bases unmatched. This CDR3 has 15 residues. Written as DNA, the CDR3 is TGCAGTGCTAGTGGACAGGGGGCGACTAAAGCTGAAGCTTTCTTT. Translating it yields CSASGQGATKAEAFF.